The 6 T cell receptor beta chains presented below share a single source sample, sequenced in a study of cytomegalovirus exposure and HLA in healthy donors. 13 Jbeta primers and 60 Vbeta primers were used for the PCR. Sequenced by immunoSEQ multiplex PCR; TCRdb stores in-frame clones only, minus some. The table lists about 140,000 clones, more than 60% of them singletons. What was sequenced was PBMCs. Source of these receptors: a male donor in good health and CMV-seronegative.

The J gene is TRBJ2-6, the V gene TRBV11-2; maybe TRBD2 (5 bases). V was trimmed by 4 bases and J by 0 bases, leaving 10 bases between them. CDR3 size: 16 residues. Germline CDR1 reads SGHAT; CDR2 reads FQNNGV. CDR3 nucleotide sequence: TGTGCCAGCAGCTCCGGGATCGCCTCTGGGGCCAACGTCCTGACTTTC. As protein: CASSSGIASGANVLTF.

The chain uses TRBV28 and TRBJ2-7, with D perhaps matching TRBD1 (5 bases). Germline values: CDR1 MDHEN, CDR2 SYDVKM. The ends were cut back, 2 bases at V and 0 bases at J, with 20 bases in the middle. This CDR3 is built from 18 residues. For the CDR3, the DNA is TGTGCCAGCAGTTTACCCTATTCACAGGAACCCAGCTCCTACGAGCAGTACTTC. Its translation: CASSLPYSQEPSSYEQYF.

The CDR3 region has the DNA TGCGCCAGCCGTGGGCGGCTAGCGGGTCAAGAGACCCAGTACTTC. Translated, it gives CASRGRLAGQETQYF. This chain connects TRBV10-2 to TRBJ2-5; 8 bases match TRBD2. V lost 8 bases to trimming and J lost 2 bases; unmatched junction nucleotides: 10. This CDR3 comprises 15 residues. Germline lookup yields CDR1 WSHSY and CDR2 SAAADI.

V usage is TRBV25-1 and J usage is TRBJ2-7, with D perhaps TRBD2 (5 bases). Germline-derived CDR1 and CDR2 are MGHDK and SYGVNS. Trimming stripped 6 bases from V and 3 bases from J, with 9 bases between. This CDR3 has 12 amino acids. CDR3 sequence: CASRGTSYEQYF. In DNA, the CDR3 is TGTGCCAGCAGAGGCACTAGCTACGAGCAGTACTTC.

In this sample, this clone turned up a few times. V is TRBV4-3 and J is TRBJ2-3, with 10 bases fitting TRBD1. CDR3 length equals 15 residues. Germline CDR1 is LGHNA and CDR2 is YSLEER. Trimming took 4 bases from V and 5 from J; bases not matched to a gene: 6. CDR3 DNA sequence: TGCGCCAGCAGCCGGGGGACAGGGGTTGGAGATACGCAGTATTTT. Its translation: CASSRGTGVGDTQYF.

This clone came up a few times. The rearrangement uses TRBV28 and TRBJ2-7; the D gene is possibly TRBD1 (6 bases). The V and J ends lost 2 bases and 2 bases respectively, with 10 bases between them. The germline gives CDR1 MDHEN, CDR2 SYDVKM. The CDR3 has 14 amino acids. The CDR3 sequence: CASSLTGIAYEQYF. CDR3 DNA sequence: TGTGCCAGCAGTTTAACAGGGATTGCCTACGAGCAGTACTTC.